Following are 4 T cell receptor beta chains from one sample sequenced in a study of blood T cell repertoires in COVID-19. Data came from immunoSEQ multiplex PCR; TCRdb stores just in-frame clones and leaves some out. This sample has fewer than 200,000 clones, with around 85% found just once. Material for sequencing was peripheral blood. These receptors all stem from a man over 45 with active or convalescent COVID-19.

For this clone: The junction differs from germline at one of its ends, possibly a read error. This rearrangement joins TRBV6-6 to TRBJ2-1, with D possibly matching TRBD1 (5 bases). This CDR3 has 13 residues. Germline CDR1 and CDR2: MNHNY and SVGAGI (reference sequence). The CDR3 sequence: CASTRTPYNEQFF. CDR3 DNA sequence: TGTGCCAGCACCCGGACACCTTACAATGAACAGTTCTTC.

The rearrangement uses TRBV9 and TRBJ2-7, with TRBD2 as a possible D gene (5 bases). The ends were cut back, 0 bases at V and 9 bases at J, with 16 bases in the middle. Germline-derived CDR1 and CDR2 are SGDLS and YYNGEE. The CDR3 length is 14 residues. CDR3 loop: CASSVEAGSWAQYF. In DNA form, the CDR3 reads TGTGCCAGCAGCGTAGAGGCGGGCTCCTGGGCGCAGTACTTC.

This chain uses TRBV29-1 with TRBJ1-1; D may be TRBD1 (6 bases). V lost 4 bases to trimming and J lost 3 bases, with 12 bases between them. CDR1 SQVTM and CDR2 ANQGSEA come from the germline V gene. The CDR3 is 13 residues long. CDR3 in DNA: TGCAGCGTTGTGGGGGGGGGCGACACTGAAGCTTTCTTT. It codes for CSVVGGGDTEAFF.

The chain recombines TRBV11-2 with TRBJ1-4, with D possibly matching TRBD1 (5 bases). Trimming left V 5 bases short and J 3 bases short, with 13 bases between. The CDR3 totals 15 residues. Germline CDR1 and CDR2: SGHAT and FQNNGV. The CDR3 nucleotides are TGTGCCAGCAGCCGAACGGGGGGATCTAATGAAAAACTGTTTTTT. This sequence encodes CASSRTGGSNEKLFF.